This T cell receptor (beta chain) was identified during a study of blood T cell repertoires in COVID-19. Study as a whole: Acute and convalescent COVID-19 specimens originated in the United States, Italy and Spain.

Clones were read by immunoSEQ multiplex PCR, and TCRdb kept only the in-frame ones, dropping some. The sample includes around 94,000 clones, almost 80% of them seen just once. Trimming removed 0 bases from V and 6 bases from J, with 15 bases in between. The CDR3 is made up of 15 amino acids. From germline, CDR1 is SGHRS and CDR2 YFSETQ. This clone was seen a few times. The sequenced material came from peripheral blood. This clonotype originated in a man between 60 and 75 years old with active or convalescent COVID-19. This chain connects TRBV5-1 to TRBJ2-5; D is possibly TRBD2 (6 bases). The CDR3 DNA reads TGCGCCAGCAGCTTGGAGGTCGGGACTTTGAAGACCCAGTACTTC. Encoded protein: CASSLEVGTLKTQYF.